This TCR beta chain was identified during a study of post-analysis software for immune sequencing data. In this sample, this clonotype turned up many times. Each TCR beta cDNA library carried unique molecular identifiers. With about 0.85 to 10 million T cells as the source, some 500,000 cDNA molecules resulted. TCRdb fed the PCR reads into MiXCR, producing one record per CDR3 protein. Of more than 450,000 distinct CDR3 sequences in the sample, around 31% were seen once. Specimen: blood. The sequence was collected from a girl between 2 and 17 years old with multiple sclerosis.

The CDR3 region is CSATSGSSTDTQYF. The DNA of the CDR3 is TGCAGTGCAACAAGCGGGTCTAGCACAGATACGCAGTATTTT. J is TRBJ2-3 and V is TRBV20-1; maybe TRBD2 (6 bases). V lost 6 bases and J 0 bases, leaving 13 bases between the germline ends. The CDR3 runs 14 residues. The germline V gene encodes CDR1 DFQATT and CDR2 SNEGSKA (reference sequence).